This T cell receptor beta chain emerged from a study of OX40 agonist ivuxolimab in advanced cancers. About the full investigation: Ivuxolimab was an agonistic, fully human IgG2 monoclonal antibody directed against OX40 (CD134), a costimulatory receptor. Intravenous ivuxolimab was administered to patients every 2 weeks at six dose levels: 0.01, 0.1, 0.3, 1.5, 3 and 10 mg/kg. The monotherapy dose-escalation portion (N of about 50 patients) of the phase I ivuxolimab trial is reported in the paper. Partial responses occurred in three dose-escalation patients, of whom one had hepatocellular carcinoma and two had cutaneous melanoma. Patients were allowed to have had prior anti-PD-1, anti-PD-L1 or anti-CTLA-4 therapy, and approximately 39% of the dose-escalation patients had been treated with checkpoint inhibitors. Of the approximately 54 patients in dose escalation, some 20 had hepatocellular carcinoma, some 15 had melanoma, 9 had renal cell carcinoma and 9 had head and neck cancer. The purpose of peripheral TCRbeta sequencing was to test whether ivuxolimab changed TCR sequence diversity and led to clonal T-cell expansion. The dose-escalation cohort was 82.7% male with a mean age of about 60 years, ranging from roughly 23 to 90.

To sequence the TCRbeta CDR3 region, genomic DNA was isolated from the sorted cells. The immunoSEQ Assay was used for sequencing of TCRbeta CDR3 regions. Not all clones reach the TCRdb copy of this immuneACCESS table, which keeps in-frame sequences only. Checked studies attribute under half of the gap to unresolved V genes and leave the rest unexplained. This sample comprises about 120,000 clones, around 93% of them detected only once. 0.15% to 0.17% of the sample rests with the top ten. The study at large found these results: On average, CD8+ T cells showed more expanded clones than CD4+ T cells after ivuxolimab. Clonal expansion of both CD4+ and CD8+ blood T cells was observed from baseline to week 6 at doses 0.1 to 3.0 mg/kg. Low levels of normalized T-cell clonal expansion were also seen in some patients who did not respond. Partial responders in the 0.1-3.0 mg/kg groups had among the lowest normalized peripheral clonal expansion, especially among CD8+ T cells. The antigen specificity of the clonally expanded peripheral T cells was not determined.

The trial excluded patients who had a history of autoimmune disease or were on systemic immunosuppression. Peripheral blood for TCR sequencing was drawn from every dose cohort at baseline, at cycle 4 day 1 and at cycle 7 day 1. Samples were obtained from an open-label, multicenter, first-in-human phase I dose-escalation trial of ivuxolimab. Adults with locally advanced or metastatic melanoma, renal cell carcinoma, hepatocellular carcinoma or head and neck squamous cell carcinoma were enrolled in the trial. CD4+ and CD8+ T cells were sorted separately from peripheral blood before TCR sequencing. On this clone itself: This clone's antigen is unknown. No qualities accompany the bases; no much larger clone lies one base away.

A distance of 13 bases separates the germline ends of V and J, which lose 6 bases and 1 base respectively. Reading the germline V gene gives CDR1 MNHNS and CDR2 SASEGT. Taken from cysteine to phenylalanine, the CDR3 has 15 residues. Only CDR3 DNA is held: 45 bases, read in frame from base 1. The sequence came from an adult with an advanced solid tumor such as melanoma, head and neck, liver or kidney cancer. Sequencing used CD4+ or CD8+ T cells sorted from blood, obtained in a trial of the OX40 agonist ivuxolimab. The chain couples TRBV6-1 to TRBJ2-1; TRBD1 is a possible D gene, resting on 6 matching bases. The CDR3 amino acid sequence is: CASSGKGGSYNEQFF. Here is the DNA: TGTGCCAGCAGCGGCAAAGGGGGTTCCTACAATGAGCAGTTCTTC.